A selection of T cell receptor beta chains follows, all from one sample in a study of Graves' ophthalmopathy and Graves' hyperthyroidism. Each CDR3 protein gets one entry after TCRdb re-called the multiplex PCR reads with MiXCR. In the table there are 350,000 to 450,000 distinct CDR3 sequences, about a sixth of which are singletons. The sequenced sample consisted of peripheral blood. The receptors were gathered from a woman aged 18-30 years with Graves' ophthalmopathy. The CDR3 runs from the conserved cysteine through the conserved F or W. The order of the fields is D gene, clone size, J gene, V gene, CDR3 protein, CDR3 DNA. D genes are given only for firm matches. Not all rows give a size; the values are once, few, many and, for expanded clones, a class.

>NA|NA|TRBJ2-5|TRBV24-1
CATSDLLAPAETQYF
TGTGCCACCAGTGATTTGCTAGCGCCCGCGGAGACCCAGTACTTC
>NA|many|TRBJ2-5|TRBV7-2
CASSRYGTGLQETQYF
TGTGCCAGCAGCAGATACGGGACTGGGCTCCAAGAGACCCAGTACTTC
>NA|many|TRBJ2-7|TRBV7-9
CASGNTGSGEQYF
TGTGCCAGCGGCAACACAGGGTCCGGCGAGCAGTACTTC
>NA|many|TRBJ1-5|TRBV20-1
CSAGPHGQRGNQPQHF
TGCAGTGCTGGCCCCCACGGACAGAGGGGCAATCAGCCCCAGCATTTT
>NA|many|TRBJ2-7|TRBV6-2/TRBV6-3
CASSYRMSGDVYEQYF
TGTGCCAGCAGTTACAGGATGTCCGGGGACGTATACGAGCAGTACTTC
>NA|few|TRBJ2-5|TRBV4-2
CASSQSTNEETQYF
TGTGCCAGCAGCCAATCGACAAACGAAGAGACCCAGTACTTC
>NA|NA|TRBJ1-5|TRBV28
CATLRGRRGSNQPQHF
TGTGCCACCCTTCGCGGAAGGAGAGGTAGCAATCAGCCCCAGCATTTT
>TRBD2|many|TRBJ2-7|TRBV12-3/TRBV12-4
CASSFRELATEQYF
TGTGCCAGCAGTTTCCGCGAACTAGCGACCGAGCAGTACTTC
>NA|many|TRBJ1-5|TRBV28
CASTLTQGTGQPQHF
TGTGCCAGCACCTTGACTCAGGGAACAGGTCAGCCCCAGCATTTT
>NA|many|TRBJ2-2|TRBV28
CASSPGRPNTGELFF
TGTGCCAGCAGTCCCGGCCGACCGAACACCGGGGAGCTGTTTTTT
>NA|few|TRBJ1-2|TRBV6-1
CASSIAPLGYGYTF
TGTGCCAGCTCCATTGCACCACTTGGATATGGCTACACCTTC
>TRBD1|NA|TRBJ1-3|TRBV24-1
CATSDPGQGNTIYF
TGTGCCACCAGTGACCCGGGACAGGGGAACACCATATATTTT
>NA|NA|TRBJ1-5|TRBV29-1
CSVEGQGGQPQHF
TGCAGCGTTGAAGGGCAGGGAGGCCAGCCCCAGCATTTT
>NA|many|TRBJ1-5|TRBV24-1
CATSDSSGTSLNQPQHF
TGTGCCACCAGTGACTCCAGCGGGACAAGCCTCAATCAGCCCCAGCATTTT
>NA|NA|TRBJ2-5|TRBV7-2
CASTKDKGWETQYF
TGTGCCAGCACCAAGGACAAGGGGTGGGAGACCCAGTACTTC
>TRBD1|many|TRBJ1-6|TRBV19
CASRTTGTGNSPLHF
TGTGCCAGTAGAACGACCGGGACAGGGAATTCACCCCTCCACTTT
>TRBD1|NA|TRBJ1-6|TRBV4-1
CASGEGQGNNSPLHF
TGCGCCAGCGGGGAGGGACAGGGGAATAATTCACCCCTCCACTTT
>NA|many|TRBJ2-7|TRBV24-1
CATSESGSPMGEQYF
TGTGCCACCAGTGAGTCCGGGAGTCCTATGGGCGAGCAGTACTTC
>NA|many|TRBJ2-5|TRBV7-2
CASRHSPGQETQYF
TGTGCCAGCAGGCATAGTCCGGGGCAAGAGACCCAGTACTTC